This TCR beta chain was captured in a study of radiation and T cells in renal cell carcinoma (dated by TCRdb to about 2020). Background for the entire study: The samples were obtained from a clinical trial, where primary renal cell carcinomas were treated with 15 Gy stereotactic body radiation therapy and then removed by nephrectomy 4 weeks afterward. A total of around 50 samples underwent TCR beta sequencing, made up of roughly 26 tumors and approximately 27 peripheral blood samples. Across all 53 samples, 4,016,671 unique CDR3 nucleotide sequences, encoding 2 million to 3 million unique CDR3 amino acid sequences, were identified. Study-wide findings and limitations: No pretreatment tumor biopsies were available, so the baseline intratumoral presence of clonotypes could not be determined. With a single-armed trial design, the study had no way to address how radiation dose or scheduling affects the TCR repertoire. Top tumor clonotypes rose in blood from baseline to 2 weeks post-radiation, then contracted by 4 weeks, suggesting transient expansion of tumor-resident clones. Changes in the blood repertoire were not tracked past 4 weeks after treatment.

TCR beta libraries were generated from genomic DNA with the immunoSEQ kit, following the manufacturer's recommendations. For library preparation, a first multiplex PCR was performed with proprietary primers, followed by a second PCR in which unique barcodes were added, and bead cleanups were performed after each round. A kit-provided positive control reaction and a negative control reaction were included in every sample batch. The final libraries were assessed on an Agilent 4200 TapeStation D1000 ScreenTape, pooled by volume, and quantified by qPCR. Sequencing was performed on an Illumina NextSeq500 with a MidOutput 150-cycle cartridge, and 156 Read1 and 15 Index1 cycles were run with kit custom primers. The pooled library was loaded at around 1 pM, and about 20% PhiX control was spiked in. The published analysis was carried out like this. Vendor-processed data were analyzed in R, with a clonotype defined as all T cells sharing the same CDR3 nucleotide sequence. For clone abundance analyses, frequencies were normalized to the 10,000 most abundant clones in each sample. Before analysis, public T cell clones were removed, and these numbered fewer than six per sample on average. Tumor-enriched clonotypes and baseline blood-enriched clonotypes were defined as those with an abundance difference of at least 32-fold between compartments. A beta-binomial differential abundance model was applied to find clonotypes that expanded or contracted between blood time points. Tumor-blood repertoire similarity was measured with the Baroni-Urbani and Buser coefficient, and groups were compared using two-tailed Wilcoxon tests in R. The table comes from immuneACCESS by way of TCRdb, which keeps in-frame sequences with V and J called. Part of the clones is missing from these tables; in studies checked, under half for an unresolved V gene and the rest for unknown reasons. The V and J calls and the clone size are those of that table, but D and trimming were determined from the DNA. Present in this sample are around 160,000 clones, 88% of which were seen just once. Roughly 4.1% of the sample comes from the top ten.

The time point label here, explained by the study, means: baseline pretreatment blood. The label giving this sample's treatment or condition can be read as: 15 Gy SBRT to primary tumor, nephrectomy 4 weeks later. To track tumor-enriched clonotypes, serial peripheral blood was sampled from radiation-treated patients at baseline and at 2 weeks and 4 weeks after SBRT. Every patient had renal cell carcinoma of clear cell pathology. The QIAamp DNA Blood Mini Kit (Qiagen) was used to prepare genomic DNA for TCR sequencing. Samples were included in the analyses only if all quality control checks were passed. This clone was recorded once. Its recognized antigen is unknown. No per-base quality is available; no much larger clone lies one base away. The germline V gene gives CDR1 as SGHRS and CDR2 as YFSETQ. For this chain, trimming is 0 bases at the V end and 5 bases at the J end, and the number of junction bases without a gene match is 12. From the cysteine up to the phenylalanine, the CDR3 has a length of 17 residues. The kept DNA is CDR3 alone, 51 bases in frame from the first base.

The chain is encoded by TRBV5-1 joined to TRBJ2-5; 8 bases in the junction line up with TRBD2. The starting material was blood, obtained from a patient whose treatment included radiotherapy and nephrectomy. The sequence was obtained from a woman aged 70-85 years with renal cell carcinoma. The CDR3 sequence is CASSLGPGTRGMETQYF. The DNA sequence is TGCGCCAGCAGCTTGGGACCCGGGACTAGAGGTATGGAGACCCAGTACTTC.